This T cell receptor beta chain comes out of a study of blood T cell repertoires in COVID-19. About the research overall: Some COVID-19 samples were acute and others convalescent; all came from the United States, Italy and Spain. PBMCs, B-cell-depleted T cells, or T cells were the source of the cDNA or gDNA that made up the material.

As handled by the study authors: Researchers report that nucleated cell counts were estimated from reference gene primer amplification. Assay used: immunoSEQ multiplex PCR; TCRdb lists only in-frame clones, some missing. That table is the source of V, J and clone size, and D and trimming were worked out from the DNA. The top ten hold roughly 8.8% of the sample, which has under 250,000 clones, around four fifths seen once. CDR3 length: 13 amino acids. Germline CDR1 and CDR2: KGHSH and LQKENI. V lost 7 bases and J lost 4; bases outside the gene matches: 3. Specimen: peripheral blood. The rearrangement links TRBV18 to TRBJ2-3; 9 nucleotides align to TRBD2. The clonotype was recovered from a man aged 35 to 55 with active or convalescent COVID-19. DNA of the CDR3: TGTGCCAGCTGCGAGCGGGGGGCAGATACGCAGTATTTT. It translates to CASCERGADTQYF.